This TCR beta chain was captured in a study of blood T cell repertoires in COVID-19. Per the germline V gene, CDR1 is SGHRS and CDR2 is YFSETQ. Trimming left V 1 base short and J 2 bases short, with 10 bases between. This CDR3 region has 14 residues. Assay: immunoSEQ multiplex PCR; the TCRdb copy retains only in-frame clones and omits some. The table shows more than 95,000 clones, with roughly 90% occurring only once. This clonotype originated in a man over 45 with acute or convalescent COVID-19. The chain employs TRBV5-1 and TRBJ2-7; D might be TRBD2 (5 bases). The material sequenced was peripheral blood. CDR3 DNA sequence: TGCGCCAGCAGCTTGACGGGAAGCCCCTACGAGCAGTACTTC. Translation gives CASSLTGSPYEQYF.